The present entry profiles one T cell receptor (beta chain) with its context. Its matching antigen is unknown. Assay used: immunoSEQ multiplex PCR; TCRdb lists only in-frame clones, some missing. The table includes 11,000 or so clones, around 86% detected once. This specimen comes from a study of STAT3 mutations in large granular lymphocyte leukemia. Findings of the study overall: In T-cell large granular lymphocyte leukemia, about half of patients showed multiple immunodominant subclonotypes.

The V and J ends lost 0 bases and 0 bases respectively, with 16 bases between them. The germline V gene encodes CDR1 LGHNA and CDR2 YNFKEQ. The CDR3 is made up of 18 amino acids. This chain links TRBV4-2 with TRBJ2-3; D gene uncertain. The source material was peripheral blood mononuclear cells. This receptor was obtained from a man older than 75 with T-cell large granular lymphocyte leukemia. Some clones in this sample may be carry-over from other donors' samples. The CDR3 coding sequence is TGTGCCAGCAGCCAAGAAGTCGGCGGAGACCTTAGCACAGATACGCAGTATTTT. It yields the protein CASSQEVGGDLSTDTQYF.